This T cell receptor (beta chain) originates from a study of beta chain features in type 1 diabetes. Trimming removed 4 bases at V and 12 bases at J, with 17 bases between. The length of the CDR3 is 13 residues. The germline V gene has CDR1 SGHNT and CDR2 YYREEE (reference sequence). The study, taken as a whole, reports: Patients with Type 1 diabetes showed moderately but significantly shorter TCRB CDR3s in all four CD4+ subsets.

Every isolated RNA sample was fully reverse transcribed, so sequencing captured expressed TCRB transcripts. Assay: immunoSEQ multiplex PCR; the TCRdb copy retains only in-frame clones and omits some. The sample records roughly 150,000 clones, around 10% being singletons. Regarding this clone: What it recognizes is unknown.

Blood was collected once per donor into heparin, averaging about 100 mL. V usage is TRBV5-4 and J usage is TRBJ2-1; D is possibly TRBD2 (6 bases). This clonotype was sampled from a man aged 30-40 years with type 1 diabetes. The specimen sequenced was central memory CD4+ T cells from blood. This CDR3 reads CASSPDSVGGQFF. In nucleotides, the CDR3 is TGTGCCAGCAGCCCGGACTCGGTCGGGGGGCAGTTCTTC.